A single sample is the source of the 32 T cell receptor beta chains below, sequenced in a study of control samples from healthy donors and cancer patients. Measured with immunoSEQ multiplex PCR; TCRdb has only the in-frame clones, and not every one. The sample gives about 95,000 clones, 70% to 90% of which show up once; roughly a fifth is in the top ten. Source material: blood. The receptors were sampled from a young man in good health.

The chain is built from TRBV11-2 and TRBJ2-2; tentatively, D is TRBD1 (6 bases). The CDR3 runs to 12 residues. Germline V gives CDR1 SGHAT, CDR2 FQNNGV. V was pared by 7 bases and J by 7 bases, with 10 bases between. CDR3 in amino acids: CASNKGDGELFF. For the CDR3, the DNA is TGTGCCAGCAACAAGGGGGACGGGGAGCTGTTTTTT.

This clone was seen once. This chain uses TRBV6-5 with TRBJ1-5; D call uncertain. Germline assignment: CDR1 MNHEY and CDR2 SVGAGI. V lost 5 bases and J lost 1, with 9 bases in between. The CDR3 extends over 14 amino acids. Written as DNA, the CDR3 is TGTGCCAGCAGTACATCCCTAAGCAATCAGCCCCAGCATTTT. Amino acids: CASSTSLSNQPQHF.

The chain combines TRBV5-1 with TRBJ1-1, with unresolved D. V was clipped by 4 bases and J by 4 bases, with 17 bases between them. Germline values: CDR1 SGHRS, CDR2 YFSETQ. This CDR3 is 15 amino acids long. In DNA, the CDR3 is TGCGCCAGCAGCACCCTGGACGGGTTGGGCACTGAAGCTTTCTTT. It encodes CASSTLDGLGTEAFF.

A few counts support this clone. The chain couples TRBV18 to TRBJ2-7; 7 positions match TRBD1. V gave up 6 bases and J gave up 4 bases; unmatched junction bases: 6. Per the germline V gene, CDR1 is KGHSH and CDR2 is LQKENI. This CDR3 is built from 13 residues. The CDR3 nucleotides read TGTGCCAGCTCGGCCGGGACAGAGTACGAGCAGTACTTC. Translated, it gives CASSAGTEYEQYF. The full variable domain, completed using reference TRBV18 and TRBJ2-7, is NAGVMQNPRHLVRRRGQEARLRCSPMKGHSHVYWYRQLPEEGLKFMVYLQKENIIDESGMPKERFSAEFPKEGPSILRIQQVVRGDSAAYFCASSAGTEYEQYFGPGTRLTVT.

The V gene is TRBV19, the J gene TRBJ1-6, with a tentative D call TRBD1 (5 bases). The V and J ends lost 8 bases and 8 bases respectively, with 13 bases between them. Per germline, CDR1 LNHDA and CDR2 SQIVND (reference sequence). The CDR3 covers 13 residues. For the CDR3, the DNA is TGTGCCAGTTCCCAGGGTGAAGATTCACCCCTCCACTTT. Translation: CASSQGEDSPLHF.

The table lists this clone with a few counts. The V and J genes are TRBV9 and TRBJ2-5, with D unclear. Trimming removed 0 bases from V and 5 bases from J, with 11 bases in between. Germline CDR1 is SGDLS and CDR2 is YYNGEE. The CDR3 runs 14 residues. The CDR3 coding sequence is TGTGCCAGCAGCGTAGCTACGCGATCTGAGACCCAGTACTTC. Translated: CASSVATRSETQYF.

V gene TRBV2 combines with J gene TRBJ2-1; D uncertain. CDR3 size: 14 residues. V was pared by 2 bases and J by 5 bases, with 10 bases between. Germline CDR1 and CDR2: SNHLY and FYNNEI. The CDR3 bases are TGTGCCAGCAGTGAAAACCTCTTCGACAATGAGCAGTTCTTC. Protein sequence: CASSENLFDNEQFF.

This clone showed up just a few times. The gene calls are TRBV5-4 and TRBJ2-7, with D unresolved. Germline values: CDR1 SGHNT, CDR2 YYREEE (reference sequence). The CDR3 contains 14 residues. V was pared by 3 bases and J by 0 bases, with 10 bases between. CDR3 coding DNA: TGTGCCAGCAGCTCGCGGACGGACTCCTACGAGCAGTACTTC. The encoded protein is CASSSRTDSYEQYF.

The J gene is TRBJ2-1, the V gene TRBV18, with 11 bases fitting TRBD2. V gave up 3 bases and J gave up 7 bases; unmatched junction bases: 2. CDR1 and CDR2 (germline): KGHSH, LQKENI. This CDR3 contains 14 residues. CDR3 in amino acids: CASSPSGGANEQFF. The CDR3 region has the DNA TGTGCCAGCTCACCTAGCGGGGGGGCTAATGAGCAGTTCTTC.

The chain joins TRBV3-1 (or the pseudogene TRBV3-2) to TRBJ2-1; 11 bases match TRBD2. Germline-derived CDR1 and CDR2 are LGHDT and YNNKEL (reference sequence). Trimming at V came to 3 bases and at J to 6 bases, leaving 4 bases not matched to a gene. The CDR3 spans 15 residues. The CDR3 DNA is TGTGCCAGCAGCCACCAACTAGCGGGGGTCAATGAGCAGTTCTTC. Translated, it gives CASSHQLAGVNEQFF.

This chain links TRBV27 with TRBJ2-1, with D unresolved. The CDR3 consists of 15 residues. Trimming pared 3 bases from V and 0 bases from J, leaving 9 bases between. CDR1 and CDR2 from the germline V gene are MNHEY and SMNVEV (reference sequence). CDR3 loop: CASSFLSSSYNEQFF. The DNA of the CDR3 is TGTGCCAGCAGTTTTTTGTCGAGCTCCTACAATGAGCAGTTCTTC.

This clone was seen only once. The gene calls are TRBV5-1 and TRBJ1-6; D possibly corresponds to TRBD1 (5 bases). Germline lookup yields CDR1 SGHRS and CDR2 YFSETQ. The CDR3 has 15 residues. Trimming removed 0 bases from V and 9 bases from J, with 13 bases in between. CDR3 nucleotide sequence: TGCGCCAGCAGCTTGGTTACTGGGGCAGGTTCACCCCTCCACTTT. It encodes CASSLVTGAGSPLHF. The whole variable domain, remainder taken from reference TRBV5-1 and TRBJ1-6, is KAGVTQTPRYLIKTRGQQVTLSCSPISGHRSVSWYQQTPGQGLQFLFEYFSETQRNKGNFPGRFSGRQFSNSRSEMNVSTLELGDSALYLCASSLVTGAGSPLHFGNGTRLTVT.

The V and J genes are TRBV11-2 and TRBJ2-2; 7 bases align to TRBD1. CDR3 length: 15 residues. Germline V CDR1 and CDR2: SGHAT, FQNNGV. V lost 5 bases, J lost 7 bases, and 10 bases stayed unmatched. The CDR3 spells CASSGNRGADGELFF. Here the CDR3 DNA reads TGTGCCAGCAGCGGAAACAGGGGTGCGGACGGGGAGCTGTTTTTT.

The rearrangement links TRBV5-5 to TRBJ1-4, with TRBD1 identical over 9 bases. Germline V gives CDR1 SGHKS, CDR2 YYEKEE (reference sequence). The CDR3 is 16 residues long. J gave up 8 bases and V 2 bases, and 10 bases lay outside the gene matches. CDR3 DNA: TGTGCCAGCAGCTTAAGTACAGGGGGCGGAATCGAAAAACTGTTTTTT. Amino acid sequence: CASSLSTGGGIEKLFF.

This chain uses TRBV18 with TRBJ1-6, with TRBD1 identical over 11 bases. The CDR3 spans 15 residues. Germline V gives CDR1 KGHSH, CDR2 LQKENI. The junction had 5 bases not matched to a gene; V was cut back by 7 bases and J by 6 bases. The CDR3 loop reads CASLRTGGFNSPLHF. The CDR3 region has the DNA TGTGCCAGCTTACGGACAGGGGGCTTTAATTCACCCCTCCACTTT.

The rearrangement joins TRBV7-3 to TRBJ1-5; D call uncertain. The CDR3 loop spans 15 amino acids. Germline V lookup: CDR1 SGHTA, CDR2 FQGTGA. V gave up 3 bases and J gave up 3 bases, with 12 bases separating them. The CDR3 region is CASSFGRLLNQPQHF. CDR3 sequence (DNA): TGTGCCAGCAGCTTCGGCAGACTACTCAATCAGCCCCAGCATTTT.

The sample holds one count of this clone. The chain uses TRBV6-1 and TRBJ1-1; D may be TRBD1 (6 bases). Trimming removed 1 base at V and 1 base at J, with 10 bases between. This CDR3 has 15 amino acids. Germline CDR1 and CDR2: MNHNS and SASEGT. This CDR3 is CASSEEGGGNTEAFF. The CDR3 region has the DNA TGTGCCAGCAGTGAAGAAGGGGGAGGGAACACTGAAGCTTTCTTT.

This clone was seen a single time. This CDR3 reads CASSPQEETQYF. The DNA for the CDR3 is TGTGCCAGCTCACCACAAGAAGAGACCCAGTACTTC. The chain combines TRBV18 with TRBJ2-5; no clear D gene. This CDR3 is 12 amino acids long. CDR1 and CDR2 (germline): KGHSH, LQKENI. V was shortened by 1 base and J by 3 bases, with 3 bases between the two germline ends.

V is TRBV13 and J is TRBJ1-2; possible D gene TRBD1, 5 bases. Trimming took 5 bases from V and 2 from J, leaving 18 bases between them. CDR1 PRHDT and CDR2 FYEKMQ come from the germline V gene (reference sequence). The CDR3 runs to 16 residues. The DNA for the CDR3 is TGTGCCAGCAGCCTCCCGGGGCCGGGCGCAAACTATGGCTACACCTTC. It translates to CASSLPGPGANYGYTF.

The CDR3: CASSVGGASYNEQFF. CDR3 nucleotide sequence: TGTGCCAGCAGCGTAGGCGGGGCCTCCTACAATGAGCAGTTCTTC. The gene calls are TRBV9 and TRBJ2-1, with D perhaps TRBD2 (6 bases). This CDR3 spans 15 amino acids. Trimming pared 0 bases from V and 0 bases from J, leaving 7 bases between. The germline V gene has CDR1 SGDLS and CDR2 YYNGEE.

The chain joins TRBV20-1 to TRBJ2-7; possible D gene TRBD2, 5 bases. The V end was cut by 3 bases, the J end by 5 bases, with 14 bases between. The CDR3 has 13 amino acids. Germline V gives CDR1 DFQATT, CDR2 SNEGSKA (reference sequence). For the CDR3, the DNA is TGCAGTGCTAGTGTTCGGGGAACCGACGAGCAGTACTTC. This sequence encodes CSASVRGTDEQYF.

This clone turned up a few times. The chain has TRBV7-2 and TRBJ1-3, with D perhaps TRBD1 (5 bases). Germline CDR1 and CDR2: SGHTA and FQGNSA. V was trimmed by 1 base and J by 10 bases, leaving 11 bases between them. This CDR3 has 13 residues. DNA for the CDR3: TGTGCCAGCAGCTTAGATTTCGGACAAACCATATATTTT. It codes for CASSLDFGQTIYF.

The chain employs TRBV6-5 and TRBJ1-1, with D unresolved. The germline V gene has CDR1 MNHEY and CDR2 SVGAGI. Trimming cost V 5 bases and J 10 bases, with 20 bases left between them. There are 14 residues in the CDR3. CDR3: CASSPSVWEIRAFF. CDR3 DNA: TGTGCCAGCAGTCCGTCGGTCTGGGAGATAAGAGCTTTCTTT.

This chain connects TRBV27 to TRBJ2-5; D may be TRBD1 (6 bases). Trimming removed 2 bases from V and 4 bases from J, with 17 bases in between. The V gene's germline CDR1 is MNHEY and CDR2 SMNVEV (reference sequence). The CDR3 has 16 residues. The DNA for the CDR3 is TGTGCCAGCAGTTTAACACTGGGCAGGGGCGGAGAGACCCAGTACTTC. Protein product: CASSLTLGRGGETQYF.

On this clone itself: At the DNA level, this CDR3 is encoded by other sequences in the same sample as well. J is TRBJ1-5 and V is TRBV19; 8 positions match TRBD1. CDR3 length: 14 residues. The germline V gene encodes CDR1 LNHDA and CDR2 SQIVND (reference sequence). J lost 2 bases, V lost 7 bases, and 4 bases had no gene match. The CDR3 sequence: CASTYRGGNQPQHF. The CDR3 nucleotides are TGTGCCAGTACTTACAGGGGGGGCAATCAGCCCCAGCATTTT.

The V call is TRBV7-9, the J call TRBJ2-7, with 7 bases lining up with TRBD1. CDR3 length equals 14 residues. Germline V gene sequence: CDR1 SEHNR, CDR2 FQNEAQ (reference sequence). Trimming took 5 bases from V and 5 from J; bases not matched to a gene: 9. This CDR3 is CASSLRQGYDEQYF. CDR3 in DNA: TGTGCCAGCAGCCTACGACAGGGTTACGACGAGCAGTACTTC. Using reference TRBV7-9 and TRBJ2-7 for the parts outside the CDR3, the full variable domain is DTGVSQNPRHKITKRGQNVTFRCDPISEHNRLYWYRQTLGQGPEFLTYFQNEAQLEKSRLLSDRFSAERPKGSFSTLEIQRTEQGDSAMYLCASSLRQGYDEQYFGPGTRLTVT.

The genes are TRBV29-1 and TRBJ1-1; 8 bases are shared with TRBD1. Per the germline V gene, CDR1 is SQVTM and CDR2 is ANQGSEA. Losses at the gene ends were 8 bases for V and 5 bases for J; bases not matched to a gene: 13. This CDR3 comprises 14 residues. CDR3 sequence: CSFWTGTPSTEAFF. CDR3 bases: TGCAGCTTTTGGACAGGGACCCCCTCTACTGAAGCTTTCTTT.

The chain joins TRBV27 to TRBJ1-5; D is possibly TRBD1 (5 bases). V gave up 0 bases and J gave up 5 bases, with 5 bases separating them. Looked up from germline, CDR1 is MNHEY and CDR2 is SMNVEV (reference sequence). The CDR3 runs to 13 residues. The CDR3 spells CASSLSGDQPQHF. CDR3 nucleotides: TGTGCCAGCAGTTTATCGGGGGATCAGCCCCAGCATTTT.

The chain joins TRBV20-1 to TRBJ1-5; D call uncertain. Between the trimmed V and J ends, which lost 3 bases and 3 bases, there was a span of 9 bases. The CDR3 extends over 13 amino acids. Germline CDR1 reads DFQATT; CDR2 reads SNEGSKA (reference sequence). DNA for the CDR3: TGCAGTGCTAGTGAGGCTCTCAATCAGCCCCAGCATTTT. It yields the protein CSASEALNQPQHF.

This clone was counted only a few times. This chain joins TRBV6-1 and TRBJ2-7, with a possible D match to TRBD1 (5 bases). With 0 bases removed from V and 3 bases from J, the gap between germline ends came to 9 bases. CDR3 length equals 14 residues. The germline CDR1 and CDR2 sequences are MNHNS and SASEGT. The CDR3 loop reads CASSEAGADYEQYF. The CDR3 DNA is TGTGCCAGCAGTGAAGCAGGGGCGGACTACGAGCAGTACTTC.

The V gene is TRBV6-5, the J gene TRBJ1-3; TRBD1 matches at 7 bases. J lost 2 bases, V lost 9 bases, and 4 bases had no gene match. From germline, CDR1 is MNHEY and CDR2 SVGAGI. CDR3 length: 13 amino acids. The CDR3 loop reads CASNRGPGNTIYF. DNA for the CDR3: TGTGCCAGTAACAGGGGACCTGGAAACACCATATATTTT.

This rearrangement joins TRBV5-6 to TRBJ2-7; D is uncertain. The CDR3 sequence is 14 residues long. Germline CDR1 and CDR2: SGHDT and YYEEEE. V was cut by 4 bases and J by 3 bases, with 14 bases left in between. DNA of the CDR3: TGTGCCAGCAGCCCTGGTATGGGTCTCTACGAGCAGTACTTC. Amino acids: CASSPGMGLYEQYF.